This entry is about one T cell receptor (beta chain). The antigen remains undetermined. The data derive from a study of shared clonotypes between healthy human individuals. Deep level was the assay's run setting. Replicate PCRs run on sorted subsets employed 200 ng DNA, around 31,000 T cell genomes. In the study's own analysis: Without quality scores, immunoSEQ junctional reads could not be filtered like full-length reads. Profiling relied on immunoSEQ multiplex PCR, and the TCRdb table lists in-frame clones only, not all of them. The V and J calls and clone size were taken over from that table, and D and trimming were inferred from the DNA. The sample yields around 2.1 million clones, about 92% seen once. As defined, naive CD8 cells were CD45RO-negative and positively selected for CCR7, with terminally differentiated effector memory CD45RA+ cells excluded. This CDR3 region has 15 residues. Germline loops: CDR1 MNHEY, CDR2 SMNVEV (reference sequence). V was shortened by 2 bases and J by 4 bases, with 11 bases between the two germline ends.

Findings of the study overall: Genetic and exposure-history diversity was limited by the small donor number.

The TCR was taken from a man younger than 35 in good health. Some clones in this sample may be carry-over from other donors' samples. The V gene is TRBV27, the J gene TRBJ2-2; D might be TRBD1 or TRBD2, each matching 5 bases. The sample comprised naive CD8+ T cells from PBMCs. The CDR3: CASSLGADFTGELFF. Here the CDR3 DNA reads TGTGCCAGCAGTTTAGGGGCGGACTTCACCGGGGAGCTGTTTTTT.